These 10 T cell receptor beta chains share one sample of origin, sequenced in a study of blood T cell repertoires in COVID-19. Libraries were prepared by immunoSEQ multiplex PCR; TCRdb keeps only in-frame clonotypes and omits some of them. Of 270,000 or so clones in the sample, about 89% were seen once. What was sequenced was peripheral blood. Receptors originate from a middle-aged man with active or convalescent COVID-19.

The gene calls are TRBV4-1 and TRBJ2-7, with D possibly TRBD1 on 6 matching bases. In germline, CDR1 is MGHRA, CDR2 YSYEKL. The CDR3 extends over 15 amino acids. The germline V and J ends were trimmed by 4 bases and 2 bases, with 15 bases remaining between them. The CDR3 sequence: CASSPPAGATYEQYF. The CDR3 DNA is TGCGCCAGCAGCCCGCCCGCAGGGGCCACCTACGAGCAGTACTTC.

The gene calls are TRBV7-9 and TRBJ1-2; no clear D gene. The germline V and J ends were trimmed by 1 base and 9 bases, with 9 bases remaining between them. Per germline, CDR1 SEHNR and CDR2 FQNEAQ (reference sequence). There are 12 residues in the CDR3. The CDR3: CASSLERNRYTF. The CDR3 region has the DNA TGTGCCAGCAGCTTAGAGAGGAATCGCTACACCTTC. Filled out from reference TRBV7-9 and TRBJ1-2, the complete variable domain reads DTGVSQNPRHKITKRGQNVTFRCDPISEHNRLYWYRQTLGQGPEFLTYFQNEAQLEKSRLLSDRFSAERPKGSFSTLEIQRTEQGDSAMYLCASSLERNRYTFGSGTRLTVV.

The chain couples TRBV9 to TRBJ1-4, with TRBD1 matching over 7 bases. CDR3 length: 15 amino acids. CDR1 is SGDLS and CDR2 is YYNGEE in the germline V gene. The trim removed 4 bases at V and 8 bases at J, leaving 11 bases unmatched. CDR3 amino acids: CASSLGGQRQEKLFF. Here the CDR3 DNA reads TGTGCCAGCAGCCTGGGGGGACAGAGGCAAGAAAAACTGTTTTTT.

The count of this clone is one. CDR3 protein: CASSLAGWYNEQFF. The CDR3 bases are TGTGCCAGCAGCTTAGCCGGGTGGTACAATGAGCAGTTCTTC. This chain joins TRBV7-9 and TRBJ2-1; unclear D gene. CDR1 is SEHNR, CDR2 FQNEAQ, per germline (reference sequence). V lost 0 bases and J lost 4, with 7 bases in between. This CDR3 has 14 amino acids.

CDR3 coding DNA: TGTGCCAGTAGTATAGAGGCAGGGGGCGGAAAAAACATTCAGTACTTC. It translates to CASSIEAGGGKNIQYF. The J gene is TRBJ2-4, the V gene TRBV19; 8 bases align to TRBD1. This CDR3 is 16 amino acids long. CDR1 is LNHDA and CDR2 is SQIVND in the germline V gene (reference sequence). V was pared by 0 bases and J by 4 bases, with 5 bases of the junction left unmatched.

The CDR3 sequence: CASSSTGEKLFF. The CDR3 coding sequence is TGTGCCAGCAGTAGCACAGGGGAAAAACTGTTTTTT. The V gene is TRBV6-5, the J gene TRBJ1-4; maybe TRBD1 (6 bases). V shed 5 bases and J shed 8 bases, with 9 bases lying between them. This CDR3 spans 12 amino acids. From germline, CDR1 is MNHEY and CDR2 SVGAGI.

This clone was observed a handful of times. This chain uses TRBV6-6 with TRBJ1-4, with 9 bases matching TRBD1. The CDR3 sequence is 14 residues long. Germline trimming cut 3 bases from V and 5 bases from J; bases unmatched to any gene: 1. The germline gives CDR1 MNHNY, CDR2 SVGAGI (reference sequence). CDR3 bases: TGTGCCAGCAGTTATGGACAGGGGAATGAAAAACTGTTTTTT. Amino acids: CASSYGQGNEKLFF.

This clone was seen just once. This chain links TRBV6-5 with TRBJ2-7; D is perhaps TRBD2 (5 bases). V gave up 7 bases and J gave up 5 bases, with 9 bases separating them. This CDR3 is 11 amino acids long. CDR1 MNHEY and CDR2 SVGAGI come from the germline V gene. This chain's CDR3 is CASNAGDEQYF. CDR3 in DNA: TGTGCCAGCAATGCCGGGGACGAGCAGTACTTC.

This chain connects TRBV28 to TRBJ2-1; D is uncertain. V lost 8 bases and J 8 bases, leaving 13 bases between the germline ends. This CDR3 is built from 12 residues. CDR1 is MDHEN, CDR2 SYDVKM, per germline. The CDR3 DNA is TGTGCCAGCTGTCAGGTCCAGGATGAGCAGTTCTTC. It is translated as CASCQVQDEQFF.

The chain joins TRBV7-2 to TRBJ2-5; 13 bases agree with TRBD2. CDR1 is SGHTA and CDR2 is FQGNSA in the germline V gene. J lost 2 bases, V lost 5 bases, and 8 bases had no gene match. This CDR3 has 17 residues. The CDR3 reads CASSTQPGLAGQETQYF. CDR3 sequence (DNA): TGTGCCAGCAGCACCCAACCGGGACTAGCGGGGCAAGAGACCCAGTACTTC. Drawing the rest from reference TRBV7-2 and TRBJ2-5, the complete variable domain is GAGVSQSPSNKVTEKGKDVELRCDPISGHTALYWYRQSLGQGLEFLIYFQGNSAPDKSGLPSDRFSAERTGGSVSTLTIQRTQQEDSAVYLCASSTQPGLAGQETQYFGPGTRLLVL.